Listed here are 30 T cell receptor beta chains from one sample, sequenced in a study of blood T cells in healthy people across ages. Primed by a sample-barcoded 5' primer and a J-beta primer mix, a second PCR proceeded for 7 to 11 cycles. TCRdb redid the calling of the 5' RACE reads with MiXCR, one entry per CDR3 protein. The data contain more than 500,000 distinct CDR3 sequences, about 27% of them singletons. The same data also contributed to another study, on T cells of mothers and their children.

The specimen sequenced was blood. The receptors derive from a boy aged 2 to 9 in good health.

The chain joins TRBV4-3 to TRBJ2-5; the match to TRBD1 covers 9 bases. The ends lost 3 bases at V and 5 bases at J; junction bases unmatched: 4. CDR1 and CDR2 (germline): LGHNA, YSLEER. This CDR3 comprises 14 residues. The CDR3 spells CASSHQDRGETQYF. The CDR3 coding sequence is TGCGCCAGCAGCCACCAGGACAGGGGTGAGACCCAGTACTTC.

This clonotype has only a few counts. As DNA, the CDR3 is TGCGCCAGCAGGGAGACAGGGAGGCATGGCTACACCTTC. Translated, it gives CASRETGRHGYTF. The rearrangement links TRBV4-1 to TRBJ1-2, with 7 bases lining up with TRBD1. Germline CDR1 is MGHRA and CDR2 is YSYEKL. V lost 6 bases and J lost 6; bases outside the gene matches: 7. The CDR3 sequence is 13 residues long.

This clonotype has just a few counts. The chain has TRBV2 and TRBJ1-1; unclear D gene. This CDR3 is 14 amino acids long. CDR1 is SNHLY and CDR2 is FYNNEI in the germline V gene. V was trimmed by 7 bases and J by 0 bases, leaving 12 bases between them. The CDR3: CASMRARMNTEAFF. CDR3 in DNA: TGTGCCAGCATGAGGGCCCGCATGAACACTGAAGCTTTCTTT.

The V call is TRBV29-1, the J call TRBJ2-5; a weak D match, TRBD1 (5 bases). The J call may not be correct, given that the DNA end is closer to TRBJ2-7. Looked up from germline, CDR1 is SQVTM and CDR2 is ANQGSEA. The CDR3 runs to 16 residues. The CDR3 DNA reads TGCAGCGTTCGAACAGGAAGGCCCTTTGCGTCCTACGAGCAGTACTTC. Its protein is CSVRTGRPFASYEQYF.

This sequence joins TRBV5-5 and TRBJ2-3, with TRBD1 matching 7 bases. Germline lookup yields CDR1 SGHKS and CDR2 YYEKEE (reference sequence). CDR3 length: 14 amino acids. V shed 5 bases and J 5 bases; nucleotides not matched to a gene: 8. In DNA, the CDR3 is TGTGCCAGCAGATTCACAGGGGCGGGAGATACGCAGTATTTT. Encoded protein: CASRFTGAGDTQYF.

This clonotype was observed a handful of times. CDR3 coding DNA: TGTGCCAGCAGTTGGACAGGGGGTTTGAACACTGAAGCTTTCTTT. Translation: CASSWTGGLNTEAFF. The J gene is TRBJ1-1, the V gene TRBV27, with 10 bases aligning to TRBD1. Looked up from germline, CDR1 is MNHEY and CDR2 is SMNVEV (reference sequence). The CDR3 loop spans 15 amino acids. J gave up 0 bases and V 4 bases, and 2 bases lay outside the gene matches.

V and J are TRBV9 and TRBJ2-5; 11 bases align to TRBD1. Germline V gene data show CDR1 as SGDLS and CDR2 as YYNGEE. V trimming: 3 bases; J trimming: 4 bases; junction bases outside the gene matches: 8. The CDR3 sequence is 16 residues long. CDR3 protein: CASSDHRTGGLETQYF. The CDR3 DNA sequence: TGTGCCAGCAGCGACCATCGGACAGGGGGCTTAGAGACCCAGTACTTC.

This rearrangement joins TRBV4-3 to TRBJ2-2, with TRBD2 identical over 14 bases. This CDR3 has 18 residues. The germline CDR1 and CDR2 sequences are LGHNA and YSLEER. The ends lost 3 bases at V and 3 bases at J; junction bases unmatched: 6. The CDR3 DNA is TGCGCCAGCAGCCAGGCCGGGACTAGCGGGAGTCACACCGGGGAGCTGTTTTTT. The encoded protein is CASSQAGTSGSHTGELFF.

The chain has TRBV4-3 and TRBJ2-7; a possible D gene is TRBD1 (5 bases). CDR1 is LGHNA, CDR2 YSLEER, per germline. V lost 0 bases, J lost 7 bases, and 10 bases lay in between. There are 13 residues in the CDR3. The CDR3 reads CASSQDHRREQYF. The CDR3 coding sequence is TGCGCCAGCAGCCAAGACCACAGGCGGGAGCAGTACTTC.

This clonotype was seen more than once but under ten times. The chain is built from TRBV7-2 and TRBJ2-1, with D possibly being TRBD2 (5 bases). Trimming stripped 4 bases from V and 0 bases from J, with 10 bases between. Germline V gives CDR1 SGHTA, CDR2 FQGNSA. This CDR3 region has 15 residues. The CDR3 DNA sequence: TGTGCCAGCAGCTCCGGACTGTACTCCTACAATGAGCAGTTCTTC. Translation: CASSSGLYSYNEQFF.

The V call is TRBV27, the J call TRBJ2-5; possible D gene TRBD1, 6 bases. The CDR3 length is 14 residues. The ends were cut back, 1 base at V and 2 bases at J, with 8 bases in the middle. Germline CDR1 MNHEY, CDR2 SMNVEV (reference sequence). The CDR3 sequence is CASSLYQGQETQYF. The CDR3 DNA is TGTGCCAGCAGTTTATACCAGGGGCAAGAGACCCAGTACTTC.

This rearrangement joins TRBV20-1 to TRBJ2-2; 9 positions agree with TRBD1. The CDR3 has 14 amino acids. V dropped 2 bases and J dropped 4; count of bases not matched to a gene: 2. The germline V gene encodes CDR1 DFQATT and CDR2 SNEGSKA (reference sequence). The CDR3 loop is CSARLTGGTGELFF. CDR3 nucleotide sequence: TGCAGTGCTAGACTGACAGGGGGCACCGGGGAGCTGTTTTTT.

V is TRBV9 and J is TRBJ2-7; D is unclear. V was clipped by 0 bases and J by 2 bases, with 12 bases between them. Germline assignment: CDR1 SGDLS and CDR2 YYNGEE. The CDR3 covers 15 residues. The CDR3 nucleotides read TGTGCCAGCAGCGTAGGCCCTACTTTCCCCTACGAGCAGTACTTC. Amino acids: CASSVGPTFPYEQYF.

The chain has TRBV20-1 and TRBJ1-1; TRBD1 aligns across 7 bases. The CDR3 is 11 amino acids. With V trimmed by 6 bases and J by 7 bases, 5 bases remained unmatched. The V gene's germline CDR1 is DFQATT and CDR2 SNEGSKA (reference sequence). CDR3 DNA: TGCAGTGCCTCCGGGACAGTTGAAGCTTTCTTT. Its protein is CSASGTVEAFF.

This clonotype was seen a few times. The gene calls are TRBV6-5 and TRBJ2-2, with 8 bases lining up with TRBD1. The V gene end was trimmed by 5 bases and the J gene end by 4 bases; junction bases not matched to a gene: 3. From germline, CDR1 is MNHEY and CDR2 SVGAGI. The CDR3 spans 14 residues. The CDR3 loop reads CASSRGQGTGELFF. Written as DNA, the CDR3 is TGTGCCAGCAGTCGCGGACAGGGCACCGGGGAGCTGTTTTTT.

The rearrangement joins TRBV11-2 to TRBJ2-7; tentatively, D is TRBD2 (5 bases). The CDR3 covers 13 residues. CDR1 is SGHAT, CDR2 FQNNGV, per germline. Trimming removed 5 bases from V and 2 bases from J, with 10 bases in between. CDR3 nucleotide sequence: TGTGCCAGCAGCCGAGGACTGCCCTACGAGCAGTACTTC. Translating gives CASSRGLPYEQYF. The full variable domain, rest sourced from reference TRBV11-2 and TRBJ2-7, is EAGVAQSPRYKIIEKRQSVAFWCNPISGHATLYWYQQILGQGPKLLIQFQNNGVVDDSQLPKDRFSAERLKGVDSTLKIQPAKLEDSAVYLCASSRGLPYEQYFGPGTRLTVT.

The CDR3 is CASTRGSTGELFF. The CDR3, as DNA: TGTGCCAGCACCAGGGGCAGCACCGGGGAGCTGTTTTTT. This chain connects TRBV6-5 to TRBJ2-2, with a possible D match to TRBD1 (6 bases). Trimming pared 7 bases from V and 4 bases from J, leaving 10 bases between. This CDR3 is built from 13 residues. The germline V gene has CDR1 MNHEY and CDR2 SVGAGI.

V is TRBV4-3 and J is TRBJ2-3; D is perhaps TRBD2 (5 bases). CDR1 LGHNA and CDR2 YSLEER come from the germline V gene. V lost 0 bases and J 9 bases, leaving 19 bases between the germline ends. CDR3 length equals 16 residues. CDR3 DNA: TGCGCCAGCAGCCAAGATACGGGTCTAGCAGCCGACACGCAGTATTTT. It translates to CASSQDTGLAADTQYF.

The chain has TRBV5-5 and TRBJ1-6, with D possibly TRBD1 on 6 matching bases. CDR1 and CDR2 (germline): SGHKS, YYEKEE (reference sequence). This CDR3 is 14 amino acids long. V was shortened by 0 bases and J by 10 bases, with 11 bases between the two germline ends. The DNA of the CDR3 is TGTGCCAGCAGCTTGGAAGGGGGAGGATCACCCCTCCACTTT. Translating it yields CASSLEGGGSPLHF.

Comments on this clonotype: Compared with germline, one end of the junction differs, possibly owing to a read error. The chain joins TRBV12-3 or TRBV12-4 to TRBJ2-5, with D possibly being TRBD1 (7 bases). The CDR3 covers 16 residues. The CDR3 bases are TGTGCCAACAGTCCTGGACAGGACTACCATCAAGAGACCCAGTACTTC. It translates to CANSPGQDYHQETQYF.

The chain joins TRBV14 to TRBJ2-3; 12 bases agree with TRBD2. V lost 4 bases, J lost 5 bases, and 7 bases stayed unmatched. The CDR3 runs 16 residues. The germline V gene has CDR1 SGHDN and CDR2 FVKESK. This CDR3 reads CASSPTSGRSRDTQYF. DNA for the CDR3: TGTGCCAGCAGCCCCACTAGCGGGAGGTCTAGAGATACGCAGTATTTT.

The rearrangement uses TRBV20-1 and TRBJ1-5; the D gene is possibly TRBD1 (6 bases). The CDR3 spans 13 residues. Germline V gene data show CDR1 as DFQATT and CDR2 as SNEGSKA (reference sequence). The ends were cut back, 1 base at V and 5 bases at J, with 9 bases in the middle. The CDR3 reads CSARVSGDQPQHF. The CDR3 DNA reads TGCAGTGCTAGAGTGTCAGGGGATCAGCCCCAGCATTTT.

This sequence joins TRBV19 and TRBJ1-2, with 8 bases aligning to TRBD1. The CDR3 is 14 residues long. CDR1 and CDR2 (germline): LNHDA, SQIVND (reference sequence). V shed 2 bases, J shed 4 bases, and the junction held 3 bases outside the gene matches. CDR3: CASSIQGAAYGYTF. In DNA form, the CDR3 reads TGTGCCAGTAGTATACAGGGGGCGGCCTATGGCTACACCTTC.

V is TRBV9 and J is TRBJ2-1; 9 nucleotides agree with TRBD1. V shed 3 bases and J 12 bases; nucleotides not matched to a gene: 13. The CDR3 spans 15 residues. Germline CDR1 is SGDLS and CDR2 is YYNGEE. CDR3 sequence reads: CASSAGTGSTYRQFF. Here the CDR3 DNA reads TGTGCCAGCAGCGCCGGGACAGGGTCGACTTACCGGCAGTTCTTC.

The sample holds a few counts of this clonotype. The chain carries TRBV6-5 and TRBJ1-3, with D possibly TRBD1 on 6 matching bases. V was trimmed by 6 bases and J by 0 bases, leaving 12 bases between them. This CDR3 is 15 amino acids long. Germline CDR1 is MNHEY and CDR2 is SVGAGI. The CDR3 spells CASRPATGSGNTIYF. The CDR3 DNA sequence: TGTGCCAGCAGGCCCGCGACAGGCTCTGGAAACACCATATATTTT.

J is TRBJ1-2 and V is TRBV11-2; 10 nucleotides line up with TRBD1. V shed 3 bases and J 6 bases; nucleotides not matched to a gene: 7. This CDR3 has 15 residues. The germline V gene encodes CDR1 SGHAT and CDR2 FQNNGV. This CDR3 is CASSFWTGGSNGYTF. The DNA for the CDR3 is TGTGCCAGCAGCTTTTGGACAGGGGGGTCGAATGGCTACACCTTC.

This clonotype was picked up a small number of times. The genes are TRBV3-1 and TRBJ1-4, with D possibly matching TRBD1 (6 bases). CDR1 is LGHDT and CDR2 is YNNKEL in the germline V gene (reference sequence). The CDR3 length is 14 residues. V dropped 4 bases and J dropped 7 bases, with 13 bases sitting between them. The CDR3 nucleotides are TGTGCCAGCAGCCTCACCGGGGGCGGTGAAAAACTGTTTTTT. Translation gives CASSLTGGGEKLFF.

This chain joins TRBV20-1 and TRBJ1-1; no firm D call. Looked up from germline, CDR1 is DFQATT and CDR2 is SNEGSKA (reference sequence). V lost 3 bases to trimming and J lost 2 bases, with 10 bases between them. CDR3 length: 13 amino acids. CDR3 bases: TGCAGTGCTAGTTTTCCAGACAACACTGAAGCTTTCTTT. Translated: CSASFPDNTEAFF.

This clonotype was picked up a small number of times. The V call is TRBV6-4, the J call TRBJ2-1; D is possibly TRBD2 (5 bases). The CDR3 spans 15 residues. Per germline, CDR1 MRHNA and CDR2 SNTAGT. V was pared by 2 bases and J by 4 bases, with 12 bases between. For the CDR3, the DNA is TGTGCCAGCAGTGACACGCAACTAGGATACAATGAGCAGTTCTTC. Protein: CASSDTQLGYNEQFF.

This clonotype was seen a few times. V gene TRBV6-5 combines with J gene TRBJ1-4; D is perhaps TRBD1 (5 bases). V was cut by 0 bases and J by 8 bases, with 13 bases left in between. From germline, CDR1 is MNHEY and CDR2 SVGAGI. This CDR3 is 15 amino acids long. This CDR3 is CASSYSGTRDEKLFF. CDR3 in DNA: TGTGCCAGCAGTTACTCTGGGACTCGGGACGAAAAACTGTTTTTT.